This TCR beta chain was captured by sequencing in a study of cytomegalovirus exposure and HLA in healthy donors. On the study more broadly: The same platform used for the 500 to 850 first-cohort repertoires was also used for the 100 to 150 validation repertoires, as a later analysis reported. Overall study results and limits: High specificity and sensitivity for cytomegalovirus status were reported for the classifier. According to a subsequent analysis, TCR clusters from the first cohort were inclined to appear together in the 100 to 150 validation repertoires.

This clone was detected a few times. Its antigen is undetermined. The donors belonged to the roughly 110-subject validation cohort, separate from the roughly 650-subject first cohort. TCRdb's copy holds only in-frame clones and misses some; the assay was immunoSEQ multiplex PCR. Of some 140,000 clones listed, approximately 87% were seen once; the top ten hold about 2.8%. This TCR derives from a man aged 18 to 29 in good health and CMV-seronegative. Sequencing used PBMCs.

The CDR3 loop is CASRLPPIGQDYSYGYTF. For the CDR3, the DNA is TGTGCCAGCAGGTTACCCCCTATCGGACAGGACTACAGCTATGGCTACACCTTC. The V and J genes are TRBV7-9 and TRBJ1-2; 7 nucleotides agree with TRBD1. J was trimmed by 4 bases and V by 6 bases; bases with no gene match: 20. The CDR3 loop spans 18 amino acids. Germline CDR1 and CDR2: SEHNR and FQNEAQ (reference sequence).